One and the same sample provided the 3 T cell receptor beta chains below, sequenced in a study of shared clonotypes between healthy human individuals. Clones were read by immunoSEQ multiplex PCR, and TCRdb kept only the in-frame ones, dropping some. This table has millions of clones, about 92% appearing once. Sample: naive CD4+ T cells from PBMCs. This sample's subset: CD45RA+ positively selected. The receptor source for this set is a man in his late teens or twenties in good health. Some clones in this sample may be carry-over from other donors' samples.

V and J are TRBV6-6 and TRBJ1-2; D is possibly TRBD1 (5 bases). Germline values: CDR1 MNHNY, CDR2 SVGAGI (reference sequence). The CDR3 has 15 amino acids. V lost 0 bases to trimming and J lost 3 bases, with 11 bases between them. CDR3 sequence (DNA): TGTGCCAGCAGTTACTCGGGGGGAGGGGACTATGGCTACACCTTC. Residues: CASSYSGGGDYGYTF.

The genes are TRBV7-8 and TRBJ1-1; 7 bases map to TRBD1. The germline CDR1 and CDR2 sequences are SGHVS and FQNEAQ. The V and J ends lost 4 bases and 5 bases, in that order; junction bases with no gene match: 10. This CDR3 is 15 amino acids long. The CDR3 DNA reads TGTGCCAGCAGCTGGTCGGGACAGACGACGACTGAAGCTTTCTTT. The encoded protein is CASSWSGQTTTEAFF.

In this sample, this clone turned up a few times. Here the CDR3 DNA reads TGTGCCAGCAGCATAGGGGGCAGAACTGAAAAACTGTTTTTT. It is translated as CASSIGGRTEKLFF. The chain has TRBV28 and TRBJ1-4; 7 positions agree with TRBD1. With V trimmed by 6 bases and J by 7 bases, 8 bases remained unmatched. The CDR3 is 14 residues long. CDR1 and CDR2 (germline): MDHEN, SYDVKM. Supplemented by reference TRBV28 and TRBJ1-4, the full variable domain reads DVKVTQSSRYLVKRTGEKVFLECVQDMDHENMFWYRQDPGLGLRLIYFSYDVKMKEKGDIPEGYSVSREKKERFSLILESASTNQTSMYLCASSIGGRTEKLFFGSGTQLSVL.